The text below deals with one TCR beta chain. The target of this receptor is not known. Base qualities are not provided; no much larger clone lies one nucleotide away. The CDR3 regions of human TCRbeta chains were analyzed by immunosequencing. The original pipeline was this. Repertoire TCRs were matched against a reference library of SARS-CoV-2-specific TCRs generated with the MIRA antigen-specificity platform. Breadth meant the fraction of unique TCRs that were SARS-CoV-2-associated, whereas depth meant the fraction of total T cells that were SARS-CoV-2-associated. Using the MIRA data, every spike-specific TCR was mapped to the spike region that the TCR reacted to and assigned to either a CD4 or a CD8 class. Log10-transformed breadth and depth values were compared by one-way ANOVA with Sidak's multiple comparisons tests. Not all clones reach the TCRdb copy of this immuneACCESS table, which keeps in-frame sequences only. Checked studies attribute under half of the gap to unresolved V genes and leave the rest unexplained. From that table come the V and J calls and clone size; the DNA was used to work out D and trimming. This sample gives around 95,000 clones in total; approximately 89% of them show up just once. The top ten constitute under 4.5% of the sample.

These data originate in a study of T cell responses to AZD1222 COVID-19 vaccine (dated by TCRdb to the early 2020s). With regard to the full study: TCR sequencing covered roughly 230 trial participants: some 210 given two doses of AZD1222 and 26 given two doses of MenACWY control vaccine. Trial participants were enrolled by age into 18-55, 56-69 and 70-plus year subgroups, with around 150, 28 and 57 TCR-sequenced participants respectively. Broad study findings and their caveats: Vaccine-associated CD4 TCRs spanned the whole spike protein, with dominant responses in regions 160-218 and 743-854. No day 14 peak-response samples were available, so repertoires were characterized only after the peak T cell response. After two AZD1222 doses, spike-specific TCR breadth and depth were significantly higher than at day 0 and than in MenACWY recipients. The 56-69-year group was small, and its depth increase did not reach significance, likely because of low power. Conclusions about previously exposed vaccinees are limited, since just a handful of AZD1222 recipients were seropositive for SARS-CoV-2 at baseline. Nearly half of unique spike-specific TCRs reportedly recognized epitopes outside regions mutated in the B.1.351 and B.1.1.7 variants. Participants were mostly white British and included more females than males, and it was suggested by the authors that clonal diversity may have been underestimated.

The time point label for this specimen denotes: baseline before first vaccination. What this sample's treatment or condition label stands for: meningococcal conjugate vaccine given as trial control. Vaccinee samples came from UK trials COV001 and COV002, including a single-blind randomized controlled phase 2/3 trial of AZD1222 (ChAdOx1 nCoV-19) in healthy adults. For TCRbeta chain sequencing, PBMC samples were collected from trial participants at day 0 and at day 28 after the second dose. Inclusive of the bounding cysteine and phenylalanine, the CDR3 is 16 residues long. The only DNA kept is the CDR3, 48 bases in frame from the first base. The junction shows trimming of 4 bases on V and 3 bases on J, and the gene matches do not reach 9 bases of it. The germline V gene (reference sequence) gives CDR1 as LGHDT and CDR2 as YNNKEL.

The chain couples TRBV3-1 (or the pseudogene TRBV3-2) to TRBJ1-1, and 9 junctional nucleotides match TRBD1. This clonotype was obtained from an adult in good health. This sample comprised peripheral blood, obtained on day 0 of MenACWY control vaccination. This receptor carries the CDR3 CASSRHTTGGDTEAFF. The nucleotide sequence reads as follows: TGTGCCAGCAGCCGCCACACGACAGGGGGGGACACTGAAGCTTTCTTT.